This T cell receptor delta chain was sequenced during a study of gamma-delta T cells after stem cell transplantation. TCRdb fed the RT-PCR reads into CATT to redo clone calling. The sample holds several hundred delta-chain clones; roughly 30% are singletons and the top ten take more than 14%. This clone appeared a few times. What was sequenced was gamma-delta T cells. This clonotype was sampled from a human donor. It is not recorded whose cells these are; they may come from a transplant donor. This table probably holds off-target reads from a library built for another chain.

The DNA for the CDR3 is TGTGCCTGTGACAGGTTGGGGGATACGTACGATAAACTCATCTTT. Its translation: CACDRLGDTYDKLIF. The chain uses TRDV2 and TRDJ1; 11 bases match TRDD3. The germline gives CDR1 GEAIGNYY, CDR2 EKD. The ends lost 2 bases at V and 4 bases at J; junction bases unmatched: 5. The CDR3 has 15 amino acids.